Following are 22 T cell receptor beta chains from one sample sequenced in a study of post-analysis software for immune sequencing data. TCR beta cDNA libraries included unique molecular identifiers. TCRdb processed the PCR reads anew with MiXCR; each CDR3 protein has one entry. Found here are about 500,000 distinct CDR3 sequences, approximately 46% of them singletons; the top ten hold 9.5% to 13%. The antigens these receptors bind are not known. Notes on the study in general: Among a few TRBV segments more frequent in patients than controls were TRBV5-6, TRBV5-1 and TRBV20-1.

Material for sequencing was blood. The origin of the receptors is a girl aged 5 to 17 with multiple sclerosis.

This chain connects TRBV11-2 to TRBJ2-1; 10 bases match TRBD2. The CDR3 is made up of 13 amino acids. Germline V gene sequence: CDR1 SGHAT, CDR2 FQNNGV. V lost 6 bases, J lost 4 bases, and 0 bases stayed unmatched. The CDR3 sequence is CASRTSGYNEQFF. In DNA form, the CDR3 reads TGTGCCAGCAGGACTAGCGGGTACAATGAGCAGTTCTTC. The full variable domain, in which reference TRBV11-2 and TRBJ2-1 provide the parts outside the CDR3, is EAGVAQSPRYKIIEKRQSVAFWCNPISGHATLYWYQQILGQGPKLLIQFQNNGVVDDSQLPKDRFSAERLKGVDSTLKIQPAKLEDSAVYLCASRTSGYNEQFFGPGTRLTVL.

The chain couples TRBV7-8 to TRBJ1-5; TRBD1 agrees at 7 bases. This CDR3 is 13 amino acids long. Losses at the gene ends were 5 bases for V and 7 bases for J; bases not matched to a gene: 5. Germline loops: CDR1 SGHVS, CDR2 FQNEAQ. The CDR3: CASSTRGQQPQHF. CDR3 nucleotide sequence: TGTGCCAGCAGCACAAGGGGACAGCAGCCCCAGCATTTT.

The rearrangement uses TRBV28 and TRBJ1-1; 9 bases are shared with TRBD1. The V gene end was trimmed by 5 bases and the J gene end by 5 bases; junction bases not matched to a gene: 12. Looked up from germline, CDR1 is MDHEN and CDR2 is SYDVKM. The CDR3 loop spans 16 amino acids. This chain's CDR3 is CASSITQGAYQTEAFF. The DNA for the CDR3 is TGTGCCAGCAGTATAACACAGGGGGCATATCAAACTGAAGCTTTCTTT.

The gene calls are TRBV7-2 and TRBJ2-4; tentatively, D is TRBD2 (6 bases). The CDR3 has 16 amino acids. Germline V CDR1 and CDR2: SGHTA, FQGNSA. Trimming took off 0 bases at V and 13 bases at J, with 22 bases between the two ends. CDR3 loop: CASSLAGGTPTYGQYF. In DNA form, the CDR3 reads TGTGCCAGCAGCTTAGCAGGCGGGACGCCAACCTACGGGCAGTACTTC.

The chain uses TRBV20-1 and TRBJ2-1; D may be TRBD2 (6 bases). Germline assignment: CDR1 DFQATT and CDR2 SNEGSKA (reference sequence). This CDR3 has 15 residues. V was trimmed by 6 bases and J by 0 bases, leaving 15 bases between them. For the CDR3, the DNA is TGCAGTGCCACACTAGCCGTGAGCTCCTACAATGAGCAGTTCTTC. Its protein is CSATLAVSSYNEQFF.

Ten or more counts support this clonotype. V is TRBV12-3 or TRBV12-4 and J is TRBJ2-3; tentatively, D is TRBD2 (5 bases). The V and J ends lost 6 bases and 5 bases respectively, with 15 bases between them. CDR3 length equals 14 residues. CDR3 sequence (DNA): TGTGCCAGCAGGCGACGGGGAGTTGAAGATACGCAGTATTTT. Protein sequence: CASRRRGVEDTQYF.

This chain connects TRBV7-2 to TRBJ2-4; TRBD1 or TRBD2 may be the D gene (5 bases each). The CDR3 covers 18 residues. Germline assignment: CDR1 SGHTA and CDR2 FQGNSA. The ends were cut back, 0 bases at V and 0 bases at J, with 15 bases in the middle. The CDR3 loop is CASSLAGVQVRAKNIQYF. For the CDR3, the DNA is TGTGCCAGCAGCTTAGCGGGGGTACAGGTTAGAGCCAAAAACATTCAGTACTTC.

This clonotype showed up many times. J is TRBJ2-1 and V is TRBV29-1; D is uncertain. V was shortened by 1 base and J by 4 bases, with 5 bases between the two germline ends. The CDR3 runs 12 residues. In germline, CDR1 is SQVTM, CDR2 ANQGSEA. CDR3 sequence (DNA): TGCAGCGTTGAAGCTCTTTACAATGAGCAGTTCTTC. It encodes CSVEALYNEQFF.

The genes are TRBV10-3 and TRBJ2-7; 8 nucleotides agree with TRBD2. The length of the CDR3 is 15 residues. V trimming: 5 bases; J trimming: 4 bases; junction bases outside the gene matches: 10. From germline, CDR1 is ENHRY and CDR2 SYGVKD. The CDR3 sequence: CAISSPSGSTYEQYF. The CDR3 nucleotides are TGTGCCATCAGTTCACCTAGCGGGTCAACGTACGAGCAGTACTTC.

Notes on this clonotype: The junction does not match germline at one end; this may be a read error. This chain links TRBV6-2 or TRBV6-3 with TRBJ2-1; a weak D match, TRBD1 (6 bases). The CDR3 totals 13 residues. The germline gives CDR1 MNHEY, CDR2 SVGEGT. DNA of the CDR3: TGTGCCAACAGTGAACAGGGCTACAATGAGCAGTTCTTC. Protein sequence: CANSEQGYNEQFF.

CDR3 DNA sequence: TGTGCCAGCAGTTTCGCAGGCGGACTAGGGGACGAGCAGTACTTC. Its translation: CASSFAGGLGDEQYF. This chain uses TRBV27 with TRBJ2-1, with 7 bases lining up with TRBD2. The J call may be in error: the DNA end matches TRBJ2-7 better. Looked up from germline, CDR1 is MNHEY and CDR2 is SMNVEV (reference sequence). The CDR3 sequence is 15 residues long.

V is TRBV14 and J is TRBJ2-1; unclear D gene. There are 11 residues in the CDR3. Germline CDR1 is SGHDN and CDR2 is FVKESK. The V and J ends lost 1 base and 7 bases respectively, with 2 bases between them. CDR3 in DNA: TGTGCCAGCAGCCAAGTGAATGAGCAGTTCTTC. Translation gives CASSQVNEQFF.

The chain links TRBV7-3 to TRBJ2-2; tentative D call: TRBD1 (5 bases). The CDR3 has 15 amino acids. Germline V gene lookup returns CDR1 SGHTA and CDR2 FQGTGA. Trimming took 2 bases from V and 4 from J, leaving 11 bases between them. CDR3 sequence (DNA): TGTGCCAGCAGCTTATGGCAGGGTAGCACCGGGGAGCTGTTTTTT. Translated, it gives CASSLWQGSTGELFF.

The chain employs TRBV20-1 and TRBJ2-4; 15 nucleotides agree with TRBD2. V shed 2 bases and J 9 bases; nucleotides not matched to a gene: 14. There are 18 residues in the CDR3. Germline V gene sequence: CDR1 DFQATT, CDR2 SNEGSKA (reference sequence). CDR3 protein: CSARRLNGTSGRRIIQYF. The DNA of the CDR3 is TGCAGTGCTAGAAGATTAAATGGGACTAGCGGGAGGAGGATCATTCAGTACTTC.

The rearrangement joins TRBV7-2 to TRBJ2-5; 11 positions match TRBD2. J gave up 4 bases and V 5 bases, and 6 bases lay outside the gene matches. The CDR3 is 15 residues long. Germline loops: CDR1 SGHTA, CDR2 FQGNSA. Written as DNA, the CDR3 is TGTGCCAGCAGCATTAACGGACTAGCGGGAGAGACCCAGTACTTC. As protein: CASSINGLAGETQYF.

This rearrangement joins TRBV6-1 to TRBJ2-3; D is unclear. The V gene's germline CDR1 is MNHNS and CDR2 SASEGT. V shed 10 bases and J shed 4 bases, with 18 bases lying between them. CDR3 length equals 14 residues. Here the CDR3 DNA reads TGTGCCACCGATCTGGATCAAGGTCCAGATACGCAGTATTTT. Amino acid sequence: CATDLDQGPDTQYF.

This clonotype was seen only a few times. DNA of the CDR3: TGCAGTGCTAGATGGCTAGCTTTAGATACGCAGTATTTT. Translating it yields CSARWLALDTQYF. This rearrangement joins TRBV20-1 to TRBJ2-3; D might be TRBD2 (5 bases). The CDR3 runs 13 residues. CDR1 DFQATT and CDR2 SNEGSKA come from the germline V gene (reference sequence). Trimming took 2 bases from V and 5 from J, leaving 11 bases between them.

V and J are TRBV9 and TRBJ1-2; D gene unclear. The CDR3 runs to 15 residues. Germline-derived CDR1 and CDR2 are SGDLS and YYNGEE. Trimming removed 0 bases from V and 3 bases from J, with 12 bases in between. The CDR3, as DNA: TGTGCCAGCAGCGTAGCAGGTCCAGATCACTATGGCTACACCTTC. As protein: CASSVAGPDHYGYTF. The full variable domain, completed using reference TRBV9 and TRBJ1-2, is DSGVTQTPKHLITATGQRVTLRCSPRSGDLSVYWYQQSLDQGLQFLIQYYNGEERAKGNILERFSAQQFPDLHSELNLSSLELGDSALYFCASSVAGPDHYGYTFGSGTRLTVV.

This clonotype occurred a few times. The J gene is TRBJ1-5, the V gene TRBV7-2, with TRBD1 as a possible D gene (5 bases). The CDR3 spans 17 residues. V was pared by 4 bases and J by 0 bases, with 16 bases between. Germline V gene sequence: CDR1 SGHTA, CDR2 FQGNSA. Here the CDR3 reads CASSSSQGSYSNQPQHF. CDR3 DNA: TGTGCCAGCAGCTCTAGCCAGGGATCTTATAGCAATCAGCCCCAGCATTTT. Based on the CDR3 plus reference TRBV7-2 and TRBJ1-5, the full variable domain is GAGVSQSPSNKVTEKGKDVELRCDPISGHTALYWYRQSLGQGLEFLIYFQGNSAPDKSGLPSDRFSAERTGGSVSTLTIQRTQQEDSAVYLCASSSSQGSYSNQPQHFGDGTRLSIL.

This clonotype appeared a few times. A read error may account for a junction end that differs from germline. The J gene is TRBJ1-2, the V gene TRBV27, with 8 bases identical to TRBD1. CDR1 is MNHEY, CDR2 SMNVEV, per germline (reference sequence). This CDR3 region has 14 residues. The CDR3 loop reads CASSYSGGDYGYTF. CDR3 bases: TGCGCCAGCAGCTACTCAGGGGGCGACTATGGCTACACCTTC.

The gene calls are TRBV15 and TRBJ2-3, with D uncertain. Trimming removed 3 bases from V and 7 bases from J, with 17 bases in between. The CDR3 is made up of 15 amino acids. The V gene's germline CDR1 is LNHNV and CDR2 YYDKDF (reference sequence). Written as DNA, the CDR3 is TGTGCCACCAGCAGGACCTCGAGGAACGTGAATACGCAGTATTTT. Encoded protein: CATSRTSRNVNTQYF.

The rearrangement joins TRBV11-2 to TRBJ1-2; D gene unclear. V was shortened by 1 base and J by 7 bases, with 10 bases between the two germline ends. Germline values: CDR1 SGHAT, CDR2 FQNNGV. The CDR3 contains 13 residues. CDR3 protein: CASSLGPIFGYTF. The CDR3 coding sequence is TGTGCCAGCAGCTTAGGGCCAATTTTTGGCTACACCTTC.